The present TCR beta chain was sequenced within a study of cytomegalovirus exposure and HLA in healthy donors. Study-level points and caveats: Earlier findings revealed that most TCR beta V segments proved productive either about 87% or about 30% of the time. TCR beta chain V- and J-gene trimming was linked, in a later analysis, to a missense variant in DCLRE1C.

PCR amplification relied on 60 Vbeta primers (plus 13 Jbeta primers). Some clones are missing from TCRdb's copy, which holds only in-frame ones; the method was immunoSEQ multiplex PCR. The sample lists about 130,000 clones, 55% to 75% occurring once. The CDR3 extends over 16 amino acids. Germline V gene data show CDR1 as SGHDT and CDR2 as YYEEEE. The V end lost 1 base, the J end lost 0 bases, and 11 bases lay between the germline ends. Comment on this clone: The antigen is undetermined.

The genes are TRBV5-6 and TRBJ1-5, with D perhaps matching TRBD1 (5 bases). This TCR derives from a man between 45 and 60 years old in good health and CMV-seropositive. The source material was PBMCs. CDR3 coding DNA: TGTGCCAGCAGCTTGTTTACAGGCCCTAGCAATCAGCCCCAGCATTTT. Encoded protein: CASSLFTGPSNQPQHF.